This record looks at one T cell receptor beta chain sequence and its context. Its antigen is undetermined. These data are taken from a study of shared clonotypes between healthy human individuals. Findings and limits, study-wide: Non-shared clonotypes showed lower generation probabilities than clonotypes common to all four donors.

An even split of each subset's genomic DNA across several immunoSEQ plates was performed. Method: immunoSEQ multiplex PCR; TCRdb's copy keeps in-frame clones and lacks some. This table holds about 1 million clones, about 75% found once. Adult Caucasians living in Nashville, Tennessee made up all of the donors. The J segment lost 1 base and the V segment lost 5 bases, leaving 4 bases of the junction unmatched. This CDR3 has 14 residues. The germline V gene encodes CDR1 LNHDA and CDR2 SQIVND (reference sequence). The TCR originated in a man younger than 35 in good health. Sequencing was carried out using memory CD4+ T cells sorted from blood. Subset in this sample: CD45RA-negative fraction. The V and J genes are TRBV19 and TRBJ1-1; the match to TRBD1 covers 7 bases. The CDR3 here is CASSFRQGNTEAFF. CDR3 sequence (DNA): TGTGCCAGTAGTTTCAGACAGGGGAACACTGAAGCTTTCTTT.